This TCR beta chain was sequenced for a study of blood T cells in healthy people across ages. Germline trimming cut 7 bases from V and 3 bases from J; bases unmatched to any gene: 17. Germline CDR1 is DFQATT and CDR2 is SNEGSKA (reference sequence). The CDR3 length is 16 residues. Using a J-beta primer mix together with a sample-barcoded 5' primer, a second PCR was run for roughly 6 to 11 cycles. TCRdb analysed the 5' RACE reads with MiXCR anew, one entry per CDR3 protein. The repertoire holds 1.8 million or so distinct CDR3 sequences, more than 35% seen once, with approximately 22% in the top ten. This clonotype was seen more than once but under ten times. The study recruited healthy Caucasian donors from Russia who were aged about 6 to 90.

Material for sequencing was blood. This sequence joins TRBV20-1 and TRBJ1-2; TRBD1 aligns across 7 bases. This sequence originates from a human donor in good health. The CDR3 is CSGDNQGDQTYYGYTF. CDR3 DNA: TGCAGTGGGGACAACCAGGGGGACCAAACCTACTATGGCTACACCTTC.